The 31 T cell receptor beta chains reported below all come from one sample, sequenced in a study of T cell repertoires in cytomegalovirus infection. Antigens for these TCRs are unknown. TCRdb reprocessed the reads with MiXCR, giving one entry per CDR3 protein. The sample has about 110,000 distinct CDR3 sequences, 25% to 30% seen once. The sample consisted of CD8+ T cells from cultured PBMCs, taken from culture after CMV antigen stimulation. These receptors were taken from a human donor in good health (CMV status not recorded). Some clones in this sample may be carry-over from other donors' samples.

J is TRBJ2-1 and V is TRBV19; 9 positions agree with TRBD2. This CDR3 contains 15 residues. J gave up 6 bases and V 7 bases, and 10 bases lay outside the gene matches. Looked up from germline, CDR1 is LNHDA and CDR2 is SQIVND (reference sequence). The DNA for the CDR3 is TGTGCCAGTACCCTCGTTAGCGGGGGCTCCAATGAGCAGTTCTTC. Translated, it gives CASTLVSGGSNEQFF.

This clonotype was counted a few times. The chain couples TRBV7-6 to TRBJ2-3; 11 nucleotides line up with TRBD2. Germline V CDR1 and CDR2: SGHVS, FNYEAQ. The trim removed 5 bases at V and 11 bases at J, leaving 3 bases unmatched. The CDR3 consists of 12 residues. The DNA of the CDR3 is TGTGCCAGCAGCCTCGGGACTAGCGGGCAGTATTTT. Protein sequence: CASSLGTSGQYF.

The chain joins TRBV5-4 to TRBJ2-1; 9 bases are shared with TRBD1. Germline loops: CDR1 SGHNT, CDR2 YYREEE (reference sequence). This CDR3 has 16 residues. V lost 3 bases, J lost 3 bases, and 7 bases stayed unmatched. Here the CDR3 reads CASSSPGQGIYNEQFF. The CDR3 DNA follows: TGTGCCAGCAGCTCCCCGGGACAGGGAATCTACAATGAGCAGTTCTTC.

The chain joins TRBV7-9 to TRBJ2-7; no definite D call. Between the trimmed V and J ends, which lost 1 base and 3 bases, there was a span of 13 bases. The CDR3 spans 15 residues. Per germline, CDR1 SEHNR and CDR2 FQNEAQ (reference sequence). CDR3 region: CASSLEGSLNYEQYF. In nucleotides, the CDR3 is TGTGCCAGCAGCTTAGAAGGCAGTTTGAACTACGAGCAGTACTTC.

This chain joins TRBV7-9 and TRBJ2-1; TRBD1 agrees at 7 bases. V dropped 5 bases and J dropped 4; count of bases not matched to a gene: 11. The CDR3 is made up of 16 amino acids. Germline lookup yields CDR1 SEHNR and CDR2 FQNEAQ (reference sequence). CDR3 coding DNA: TGTGCCAGCAGCCCCATTCCGGGACAGCCTTACAATGAGCAGTTCTTC. Translated: CASSPIPGQPYNEQFF.

This clonotype has more than one count but fewer than ten. The chain carries TRBV6-1 and TRBJ2-3; 9 bases align to TRBD2. The CDR3 covers 16 residues. V lost 5 bases, J lost 1 base, and 7 bases stayed unmatched. The germline gives CDR1 MNHNS, CDR2 SASEGT. The DNA for the CDR3 is TGTGCCAGCAGTTCTAGCGGGGCTGGGGGCACAGATACGCAGTATTTT. This encodes CASSSSGAGGTDTQYF.

This clonotype was detected only a few times. The rearrangement links TRBV7-8 to TRBJ2-4, with D tentatively TRBD2 (6 bases). V dropped 4 bases and J dropped 7 bases, with 11 bases sitting between them. The germline V gene has CDR1 SGHVS and CDR2 FQNEAQ. The CDR3 has 13 residues. The CDR3 DNA reads TGTGCCAGCAGCTCCGGGGGTGGCAACATTCAGTACTTC. It encodes CASSSGGGNIQYF.

CDR3 sequence reads: CASSVTSSTDTQYF. CDR3 bases: TGTGCCAGCAGCGTTACTTCTAGCACAGATACGCAGTATTTT. V gene TRBV9 combines with J gene TRBJ2-3; D call uncertain. Germline values: CDR1 SGDLS, CDR2 YYNGEE. The CDR3 spans 14 residues. V dropped 2 bases and J dropped 0 bases, with 7 bases sitting between them.

This clonotype occurred a few times. J is TRBJ1-5 and V is TRBV7-9; D unresolved. This CDR3 has 12 residues. The V end lost 5 bases, the J end lost 7 bases, and 9 bases lay between the germline ends. Germline V gene data show CDR1 as SEHNR and CDR2 as FQNEAQ (reference sequence). The CDR3 here is CASSEDRQPQHF. CDR3 in DNA: TGTGCCAGCAGCGAGGACCGACAGCCCCAGCATTTT. Variable domain in full (rest from reference TRBV7-9 and TRBJ1-5): DTGVSQNPRHKITKRGQNVTFRCDPISEHNRLYWYRQTLGQGPEFLTYFQNEAQLEKSRLLSDRFSAERPKGSFSTLEIQRTEQGDSAMYLCASSEDRQPQHFGDGTRLSIL.

This clonotype was recorded many times. J is TRBJ1-1 and V is TRBV19; D gene uncertain. The CDR3 totals 16 residues. Germline V gives CDR1 LNHDA, CDR2 SQIVND (reference sequence). Trimming shortened V by 2 bases and J by 0 bases, and 13 bases separated the two germline ends. The CDR3 loop reads CASSISGAGMNTEAFF. The CDR3 region has the DNA TGTGCCAGTAGTATAAGCGGTGCCGGCATGAACACTGAAGCTTTCTTT.

The sample holds a few counts of this clonotype. The chain is built from TRBV2 and TRBJ1-3; D is ambiguous. CDR3 size: 17 residues. The ends were cut back, 2 bases at V and 2 bases at J, with 16 bases in the middle. Germline values: CDR1 SNHLY, CDR2 FYNNEI. CDR3 amino acids: CASSESSSRWAGNTIYF. For the CDR3, the DNA is TGTGCCAGCAGTGAATCCTCTTCGAGGTGGGCTGGAAACACCATATATTTT. Full variable domain (rest looked up from reference TRBV2 and TRBJ1-3): EPEVTQTPSHQVTQMGQEVILRCVPISNHLYFYWYRQILGQKVEFLVSFYNNEISEKSEIFDDQFSVERPDGSNFTLKIRSTKLEDSAMYFCASSESSSRWAGNTIYFGEGSWLTVV.

The sample holds a few counts of this clonotype. J is TRBJ2-1 and V is TRBV20-1; 11 bases are shared with TRBD2. The CDR3 has 17 amino acids. Germline CDR1 and CDR2: DFQATT and SNEGSKA (reference sequence). V lost 1 base and J lost 6; bases outside the gene matches: 11. The CDR3 region has the DNA TGCAGTGCTAGAGCTCTCGGACTAGCGGGCGCTAGCAATGAGCAGTTCTTC. This sequence encodes CSARALGLAGASNEQFF.

This clonotype was detected only a few times. The gene calls are TRBV29-1 and TRBJ2-1; 9 positions match TRBD2. The CDR3 consists of 13 residues. Germline CDR1 reads SQVTM; CDR2 reads ANQGSEA. V lost 3 bases, J lost 7 bases, and 4 bases stayed unmatched. CDR3: CSVDRAGGNEQFF. For the CDR3, the DNA is TGCAGCGTTGATCGAGCGGGGGGTAATGAGCAGTTCTTC.

This chain joins TRBV5-1 and TRBJ2-5; 7 nucleotides agree with TRBD1. CDR1 and CDR2 from the germline V gene are SGHRS and YFSETQ. The CDR3 consists of 15 residues. With V trimmed by 3 bases and J by 0 bases, 5 bases remained unmatched. DNA of the CDR3: TGCGCCAGCAGCTCGGACAGGAGTTACCAAGAGACCCAGTACTTC. Translation gives CASSSDRSYQETQYF.

This chain links TRBV28 with TRBJ1-1, with D possibly matching TRBD1 (6 bases). The CDR3 has 16 amino acids. Germline V CDR1 and CDR2: MDHEN, SYDVKM. Trimming pared 1 base from V and 0 bases from J, leaving 12 bases between. CDR3: CASSLSPGGLNTEAFF. CDR3 sequence (DNA): TGTGCCAGCAGTTTATCCCCTGGGGGGCTGAACACTGAAGCTTTCTTT.

There are a few counts of this clonotype. This chain joins TRBV7-2 and TRBJ2-7; D unresolved. The germline V gene encodes CDR1 SGHTA and CDR2 FQGNSA. The CDR3 covers 17 residues. Between the trimmed V and J ends, which lost 2 bases and 0 bases, there was a span of 17 bases. CDR3 sequence: CASSLIVRGPSSYEQYF. As DNA, the CDR3 is TGTGCCAGCAGCTTAATCGTCCGCGGTCCGAGCTCCTACGAGCAGTACTTC.

In the case of this clonotype: One base away lies a much larger clone, so this may be a sequencing read error. V usage is TRBV25-1 and J usage is TRBJ1-2; possibly TRBD1 for D (5 bases). In germline, CDR1 is MGHDK, CDR2 SYGVNS. The CDR3 runs to 14 residues. The CDR3: CANSLPTDKYGYTF. The CDR3 DNA sequence: TGTGCCAACAGTCTACCGACAGACAAATATGGCTACACCTTC.

This chain connects TRBV4-1 to TRBJ1-1; 8 nucleotides match TRBD1. From germline, CDR1 is MGHRA and CDR2 YSYEKL. The length of the CDR3 is 15 residues. V was pared by 1 base and J by 3 bases, with 4 bases of the junction left unmatched. CDR3 bases: TGCGCCAGCAGCCAAGGTCCAGGGGGCTACACTGAAGCTTTCTTT. This codes for CASSQGPGGYTEAFF.

J is TRBJ1-2 and V is TRBV20-1, with D perhaps matching TRBD1 (5 bases). The germline CDR1 and CDR2 sequences are DFQATT and SNEGSKA (reference sequence). V lost 2 bases to trimming and J lost 5 bases, with 15 bases between them. The CDR3 totals 14 residues. CDR3 DNA: TGCAGTGCTAGACCCACGGGACGCGCATATGGCTACACCTTC. Translated, it gives CSARPTGRAYGYTF.

This clonotype was observed a few times. The gene calls are TRBV28 and TRBJ2-5; D is unclear. The CDR3 contains 10 residues. CDR1 is MDHEN, CDR2 SYDVKM, per germline. Trimming removed 4 bases at V and 5 bases at J, with 2 bases between. This CDR3 is CASSSETQYF. For the CDR3, the DNA is TGTGCCAGCAGTTCGGAGACCCAGTACTTC.

The chain couples TRBV6-1 to TRBJ2-7; 7 bases agree with TRBD1. The CDR3 is 16 residues long. Germline CDR1 is MNHNS and CDR2 is SASEGT. J was trimmed by 0 bases and V by 6 bases; bases with no gene match: 11. The CDR3 here is CASSPDRARPSYEQYF. The CDR3 DNA follows: TGTGCCAGCAGCCCAGACAGGGCCCGGCCCTCCTACGAGCAGTACTTC.

This clonotype has just a few counts. CDR3 residues: CASSWVVNEQFF. The CDR3 nucleotides read TGTGCCAGCAGCTGGGTGGTCAATGAGCAGTTCTTC. The rearrangement joins TRBV6-6 to TRBJ2-1; D is undetermined. The germline V gene encodes CDR1 MNHNY and CDR2 SVGAGI (reference sequence). The CDR3 runs to 12 residues. The V and J ends lost 6 bases and 6 bases respectively, with 9 bases between them.

J is TRBJ1-1 and V is TRBV2, with D uncertain. Trimming removed 2 bases from V and 4 bases from J, with 2 bases in between. Germline assignment: CDR1 SNHLY and CDR2 FYNNEI. CDR3 size: 11 residues. The CDR3 loop is CASSELTEAFF. DNA of the CDR3: TGTGCCAGCAGTGAACTCACTGAAGCTTTCTTT.

There are many counts of this clonotype. V usage is TRBV7-8 and J usage is TRBJ2-4; 9 nucleotides align to TRBD1. Germline CDR1 reads SGHVS; CDR2 reads FQNEAQ. The junction had 7 bases not matched to a gene; V was cut back by 3 bases and J by 7 bases. This CDR3 spans 15 amino acids. CDR3 sequence reads: CASSLTGGGDNIQYF. As DNA, the CDR3 is TGTGCCAGCAGCTTGACAGGGGGGGGAGATAACATTCAGTACTTC.

This clonotype has only a few counts. This chain joins TRBV6-6 and TRBJ1-2, with TRBD1 matching 7 bases. V lost 2 bases and J lost 6; bases outside the gene matches: 6. Germline V lookup: CDR1 MNHNY, CDR2 SVGAGI (reference sequence). CDR3 size: 14 residues. The CDR3: CASSYGQGVDGYTF. CDR3 in DNA: TGTGCCAGCAGTTACGGGCAGGGGGTAGATGGCTACACCTTC.

In its sample, this clonotype was seen a few times. The chain employs TRBV27 and TRBJ1-1; 10 bases align to TRBD1. Germline CDR1 MNHEY, CDR2 SMNVEV (reference sequence). J was trimmed by 2 bases and V by 6 bases; bases with no gene match: 6. CDR3 length: 15 amino acids. CDR3 in amino acids: CASSQRDRGNTEAFF. DNA for the CDR3: TGTGCCAGCAGCCAGCGGGACAGGGGAAACACTGAAGCTTTCTTT.

Ten or more counts support this clonotype. The V and J genes are TRBV7-2 and TRBJ2-5; possibly TRBD1 or TRBD2 for D (5 bases each). This CDR3 has 16 amino acids. Looked up from germline, CDR1 is SGHTA and CDR2 is FQGNSA. The ends were cut back, 2 bases at V and 1 base at J, with 14 bases in the middle. In DNA, the CDR3 is TGTGCCAGCAGCTTATTTTCGTGGGGGATCCAAGAGACCCAGTACTTC. Translating gives CASSLFSWGIQETQYF.

The J gene is TRBJ2-7, the V gene TRBV6-5; TRBD1 is a possible D gene (6 bases). The CDR3 is 13 residues long. Germline V lookup: CDR1 MNHEY, CDR2 SVGAGI. The V gene lost 6 bases and the J gene lost 2 bases, with 11 bases spanning the gap. The CDR3 region has the DNA TGTGCCAGCAGAGCTCAGGGGACCTACGAGCAGTACTTC. Translation gives CASRAQGTYEQYF.

The chain links TRBV18 to TRBJ2-7; 9 nucleotides agree with TRBD1. Germline V gene lookup returns CDR1 KGHSH and CDR2 LQKENI. V dropped 3 bases and J dropped 1; count of bases not matched to a gene: 4. The CDR3 is made up of 15 amino acids. The CDR3, as DNA: TGTGCCAGCTCACCTTGGGGACAGGGATCCTACGAGCAGTACTTC. It translates to CASSPWGQGSYEQYF.

The chain recombines TRBV2 with TRBJ2-7, with a possible D match to TRBD1 (6 bases). Per the germline V gene, CDR1 is SNHLY and CDR2 is FYNNEI. CDR3 length: 15 residues. With 8 bases removed from V and 0 bases from J, the gap between germline ends came to 17 bases. CDR3 sequence reads: CASYKGDLSSYEQYF. For the CDR3, the DNA is TGTGCCAGCTACAAGGGGGACCTGAGCTCCTACGAGCAGTACTTC.

Ten or more counts support this clonotype. This chain uses TRBV7-2 with TRBJ2-2; D ambiguous. The CDR3 extends over 13 amino acids. CDR1 and CDR2 from the germline V gene are SGHTA and FQGNSA. Trimming removed 8 bases at V and 9 bases at J, with 16 bases between. Written as DNA, the CDR3 is TGTGCCAGCTCAGCTTACTCCCCCTGGGAGCTGTTTTTT. Protein: CASSAYSPWELFF.